The 10 T cell receptor beta chains given below trace back to one sample, sequenced in a study of blood T cell repertoires in COVID-19 (TCRdb year 2020). The method behind the library was the immunoSEQ multiplex PCR assay. TCRdb obtained this table from immuneACCESS and retained in-frame rearrangements with V and J assigned. These tables miss some clones; where compared with another copy, unresolved V genes account for less than half of the shortfall, and the remainder is unexplained. Recorded for this sample are roughly 30,000 clones; 80% to 90% of them occurred a single time. Jointly, the top ten make up roughly 4% of the sample. The material sequenced was peripheral blood. These receptors were collected from a human donor in a cohort sampled during active COVID-19.

V gene TRBV6-5 combines with J gene TRBJ1-3; tentative D call: TRBD1 (5 bases). The germline V and J ends were trimmed by 6 bases and 3 bases, with 12 bases remaining between them. Germline lookup yields CDR1 MNHEY and CDR2 SVGAGI. This CDR3 is 14 amino acids long. CDR3 sequence: CASSPGKVGNTIYF. The CDR3 DNA reads as TGTGCCAGCAGCCCAGGGAAAGTTGGAAACACCATATATTTT.

This chain uses TRBV19 with TRBJ2-7; D is perhaps TRBD1 (6 bases). Germline-derived CDR1 and CDR2 are LNHDA and SQIVND (reference sequence). This CDR3 has 14 amino acids. V dropped 1 base and J dropped 2 bases, with 9 bases sitting between them. The CDR3 sequence: CASSIGRGTYEQYF. DNA of the CDR3: TGTGCCAGTAGTATAGGCAGGGGAACCTACGAGCAGTACTTC.

The count of this clone is one. The rearrangement links TRBV18 to TRBJ1-2, with D possibly matching TRBD1 (5 bases). V lost 8 bases and J lost 6, with 16 bases in between. CDR3 size: 13 residues. CDR1 and CDR2 from the germline V gene are KGHSH and LQKENI. In DNA form, the CDR3 reads TGTGCCAGCCATACCGGGGGGGTGGATGGCTACACCTTC. This sequence encodes CASHTGGVDGYTF.

This clone is classed as medium-sized. The chain couples TRBV6-5 to TRBJ1-2; a weak D match, TRBD1 (6 bases). Germline loops: CDR1 MNHEY, CDR2 SVGAGI. The CDR3 is 15 residues long. Trimming stripped 7 bases from V and 7 bases from J, with 22 bases between. CDR3 nucleotides: TGTGCCAGCACGACTGGTGGACAGCCTAGGGGTGGCTACACCTTC. It is translated as CASTTGGQPRGGYTF.

The rearrangement links TRBV20-1 to TRBJ1-1; the D is unclear. V was trimmed by 6 bases and J by 8 bases, leaving 13 bases between them. Germline loops: CDR1 DFQATT, CDR2 SNEGSKA (reference sequence). The CDR3 contains 11 residues. Here the CDR3 reads CSARPGAEAFF. CDR3 nucleotides: TGCAGTGCCCGACCGGGAGCCGAAGCTTTCTTT.

In DNA, the CDR3 is TGTGCCAGCATGACGACAGGGGGCGATGGCTACACCTTC. It yields the protein CASMTTGGDGYTF. This chain connects TRBV6-6 to TRBJ1-2; 10 nucleotides agree with TRBD1. The CDR3 extends over 13 amino acids. The V and J ends lost 7 bases and 6 bases, in that order; junction bases with no gene match: 5. CDR1 is MNHNY, CDR2 SVGAGI, per germline (reference sequence).

This clone was observed once. The V and J genes are TRBV3-1 (or the pseudogene TRBV3-2) and TRBJ1-3; D possibly corresponds to TRBD1 (6 bases). Germline values: CDR1 LGHDT, CDR2 YNNKEL (reference sequence). V was clipped by 3 bases and J by 2 bases, with 14 bases between them. The CDR3 runs to 16 residues. CDR3 sequence reads: CASSQTTGKAGNTIYF. The CDR3, as DNA: TGTGCCAGCAGCCAGACCACAGGGAAGGCTGGAAACACCATATATTTT.

The chain recombines TRBV6-1 with TRBJ2-5, with D possibly TRBD1 on 5 matching bases. This CDR3 is 16 amino acids long. Trimming took 1 base from V and 5 from J, leaving 17 bases between them. Germline loops: CDR1 MNHNS, CDR2 SASEGT. This CDR3 reads CASSEVWGRGGETQYF. In DNA, the CDR3 is TGTGCCAGCAGTGAAGTCTGGGGAAGGGGCGGTGAGACCCAGTACTTC.

A single count supports this clone. The rearrangement joins TRBV24-1 to TRBJ2-2; D is possibly TRBD2 (5 bases). Germline V gene sequence: CDR1 KGHDR, CDR2 SFDVKD. This CDR3 has 16 amino acids. V lost 7 bases, J lost 0 bases, and 14 bases lay in between. CDR3 coding DNA: TGTGCCACCAGAAGCGGAAGGAAACCGAACACCGGGGAGCTGTTTTTT. Protein: CATRSGRKPNTGELFF.

In DNA form, the CDR3 reads TGTGCCAGCAGCCAGGGGGGGTACACCGGGGAGCTGTTTTTT. It yields the protein CASSQGGYTGELFF. The chain has TRBV3-1 (or the pseudogene TRBV3-2) and TRBJ2-2; 7 bases are a match to TRBD2. Germline CDR1 LGHDT, CDR2 YNNKEL (reference sequence). Unmatched junction bases numbered 1, after V lost 3 bases and J lost 3 bases. This CDR3 has 14 residues.